This T cell receptor (beta chain) was sequenced during a study of radiotherapy plus CTLA-4 blockade in lung cancer. Overall study results and limits: Radiotherapy was combined with ipilimumab, and tumor-derived TCR clones then expanded in blood.

This CDR3 is 20 amino acids long. V lost 1 base, J lost 4 bases, and 12 bases stayed unmatched. Germline CDR1 is SGHRS and CDR2 is YFSETQ. Profiling relied on immunoSEQ multiplex PCR, and the TCRdb table lists in-frame clones only, not all of them. The sample holds under 65,000 clones; approximately 84% are singletons and the top ten take more than 5.5%. In the case of this clone: Its antigen is unknown.

The TCR sequence derives from a human donor with non-small cell lung cancer whose response to radiotherapy plus ipilimumab could not be evaluated. The specimen was peripheral blood, collected from a patient treated with radiotherapy plus ipilimumab. The chain couples TRBV5-1 to TRBJ2-6; 12 bases line up with TRBD2. The CDR3 DNA reads TGCGCCAGCAGCTTGACAGGGGCTAGCGGGAGGGTGCGCGGGGCCAACGTCCTGACTTTC. This translates into CASSLTGASGRVRGANVLTF.